The 9 T cell receptor beta chains given below trace back to one sample, sequenced in a study of T cells in Graves' hyperthyroidism and ophthalmopathy. Regions amplified from RNA transcripts were the TCR beta CDR3 regions. The HTBI primer set served for first-round RT-PCR of the TCR CDR3. Using its own MiXCR run on the multiplex PCR reads, TCRdb lists one record per CDR3 protein. The table has about 500,000 distinct CDR3 sequences, roughly a sixth seen once; the top ten hold approximately 30%. Sequencing was performed on blood. Source of these receptors: a young woman with Graves' ophthalmopathy.

In this sample, this clonotype turned up many times. The gene calls are TRBV4-2 and TRBJ2-6, with D possibly matching TRBD1 (8 bases). Trimming removed 1 base at V and 2 bases at J, with 18 bases between. The CDR3 has 19 amino acids. Per germline, CDR1 LGHNA and CDR2 YNFKEQ. CDR3: CASSQGRNRGGAGANVLTF. CDR3 nucleotide sequence: TGTGCCAGCAGCCAAGGCCGCAACAGGGGGGGAGCTGGGGCCAACGTCCTGACTTTC.

Many counts were recorded for this clonotype. This chain connects TRBV29-1 to TRBJ2-7; 8 bases fit TRBD1. Trimming removed 6 bases from V and 3 bases from J; junction bases left unmatched: 10. The CDR3 has 14 amino acids. Germline CDR1 is SQVTM and CDR2 is ANQGSEA. The CDR3 DNA is TGCAGCGTCGCTATAGGACAGGGAGGCTACGAGCAGTACTTC. Translated, it gives CSVAIGQGGYEQYF.

J is TRBJ2-5 and V is TRBV6-1, with a possible D match to TRBD2 (5 bases). Germline V gene data show CDR1 as MNHNS and CDR2 as SASEGT. This CDR3 has 10 residues. The V gene lost 10 bases and the J gene lost 7 bases, with 10 bases spanning the gap. CDR3 in amino acids: CATGGGTQYF. DNA for the CDR3: TGTGCCACCGGCGGAGGGACCCAGTACTTC.

Many counts were recorded for this clonotype. V usage is TRBV4-3 and J usage is TRBJ2-3; D unclear. V was pared by 0 bases and J by 6 bases, with 13 bases between. This CDR3 has 15 amino acids. Per the germline V gene, CDR1 is LGHNA and CDR2 is YSLEER. The CDR3 protein is CASSQDILQSDTQYF. As DNA, the CDR3 is TGCGCCAGCAGCCAAGATATCTTGCAGAGCGATACGCAGTATTTT.

This clonotype was seen at least ten times. The CDR3 is CASSSLYEQYF. CDR3 coding DNA: TGTGCCAGCAGTTCCCTCTACGAGCAGTACTTC. The V and J genes are TRBV7-2 and TRBJ2-7; D gene unclear. The CDR3 consists of 11 residues. CDR1 is SGHTA and CDR2 is FQGNSA in the germline V gene. V lost 6 bases, J lost 3 bases, and 6 bases lay in between.

The chain combines TRBV27 with TRBJ2-2; TRBD2 matches 7 bases. The CDR3 runs to 16 residues. From germline, CDR1 is MNHEY and CDR2 SMNVEV (reference sequence). With 10 bases clipped from V and 4 bases from J, the junction kept 15 bases outside the gene matches. In nucleotides, the CDR3 is TGTGCCACTCGACAGCGGGACTTGGAGTCCACCGGGGAGCTGTTTTTT. It encodes CATRQRDLESTGELFF.

This clonotype was found many times. The chain employs TRBV20-1 and TRBJ2-3; TRBD2 might be the D (6 bases). The ends were cut back, 6 bases at V and 1 base at J, with 17 bases in the middle. Germline CDR1 is DFQATT and CDR2 is SNEGSKA (reference sequence). The CDR3 loop spans 15 amino acids. CDR3 nucleotide sequence: TGCAGTGCCATCCGGGGGACCCTGCGCACAGATACGCAGTATTTT. It yields the protein CSAIRGTLRTDTQYF.

This clonotype was counted ten times or more. The genes are TRBV28 and TRBJ2-7, with TRBD2 as a possible D gene (5 bases). Germline lookup yields CDR1 MDHEN and CDR2 SYDVKM. The CDR3 runs to 14 residues. V was pared by 7 bases and J by 3 bases, with 16 bases between. CDR3 sequence reads: CASKGSTIYYEQYF. The DNA of the CDR3 is TGTGCCAGCAAAGGGAGTACAATCTACTACGAGCAGTACTTC.

The V gene is TRBV7-8, the J gene TRBJ2-5, with 11 bases that match TRBD2. After removal of 1 base from V and 1 base from J, the junction contained 14 bases not matched to a gene. The CDR3 sequence is 20 residues long. Germline-derived CDR1 and CDR2 are SGHVS and FQNEAQ. For the CDR3, the DNA is TGTGCCAGCAGCTTAGGGGGTAGCGGGAGGGCCCGAGTTTCCCAAGAGACCCAGTACTTC. It encodes CASSLGGSGRARVSQETQYF.